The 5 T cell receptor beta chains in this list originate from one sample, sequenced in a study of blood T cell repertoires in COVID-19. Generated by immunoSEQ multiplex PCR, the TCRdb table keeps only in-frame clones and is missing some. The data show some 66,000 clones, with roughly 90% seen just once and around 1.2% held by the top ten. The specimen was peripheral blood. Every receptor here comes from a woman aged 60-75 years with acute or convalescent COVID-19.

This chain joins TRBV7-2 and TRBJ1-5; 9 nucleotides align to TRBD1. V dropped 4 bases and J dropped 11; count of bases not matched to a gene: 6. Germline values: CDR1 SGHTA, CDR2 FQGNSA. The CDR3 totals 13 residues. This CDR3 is CASSSDRDRAQHF. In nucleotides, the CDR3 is TGTGCCAGCAGCTCCGACCGGGACAGGGCCCAGCATTTT. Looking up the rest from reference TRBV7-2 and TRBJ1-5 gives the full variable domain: GAGVSQSPSNKVTEKGKDVELRCDPISGHTALYWYRQSLGQGLEFLIYFQGNSAPDKSGLPSDRFSAERTGGSVSTLTIQRTQQEDSAVYLCASSSDRDRAQHFGDGTRLSIL.

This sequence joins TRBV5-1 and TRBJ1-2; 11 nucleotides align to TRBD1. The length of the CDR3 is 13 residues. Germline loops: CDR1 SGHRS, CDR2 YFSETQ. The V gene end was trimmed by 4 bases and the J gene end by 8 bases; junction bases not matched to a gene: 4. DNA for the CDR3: TGCGCCAGCAGCCTGGACAGGGGGCACGGCTACACCTTC. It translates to CASSLDRGHGYTF.

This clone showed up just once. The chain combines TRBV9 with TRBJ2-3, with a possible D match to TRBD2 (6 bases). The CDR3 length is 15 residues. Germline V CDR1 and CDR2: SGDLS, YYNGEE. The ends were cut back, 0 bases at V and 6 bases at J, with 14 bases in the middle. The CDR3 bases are TGTGCCAGCAGCGTAGGTGCCGGGAGAGGGGATACGCAGTATTTT. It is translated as CASSVGAGRGDTQYF.

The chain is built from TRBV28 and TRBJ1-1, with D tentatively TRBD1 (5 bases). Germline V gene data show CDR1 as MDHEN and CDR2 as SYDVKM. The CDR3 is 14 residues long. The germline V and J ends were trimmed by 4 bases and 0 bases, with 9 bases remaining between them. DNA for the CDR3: TGTGCCAGCAGTTCCGGGGGTTTGAACACTGAAGCTTTCTTT. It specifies CASSSGGLNTEAFF.

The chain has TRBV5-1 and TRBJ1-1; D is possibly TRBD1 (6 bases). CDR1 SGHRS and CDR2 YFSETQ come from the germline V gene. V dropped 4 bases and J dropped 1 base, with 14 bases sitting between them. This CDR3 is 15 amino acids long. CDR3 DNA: TGCGCCAGCAGCCTTACAGGGAAAGGGAACACTGAAGCTTTCTTT. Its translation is CASSLTGKGNTEAFF.